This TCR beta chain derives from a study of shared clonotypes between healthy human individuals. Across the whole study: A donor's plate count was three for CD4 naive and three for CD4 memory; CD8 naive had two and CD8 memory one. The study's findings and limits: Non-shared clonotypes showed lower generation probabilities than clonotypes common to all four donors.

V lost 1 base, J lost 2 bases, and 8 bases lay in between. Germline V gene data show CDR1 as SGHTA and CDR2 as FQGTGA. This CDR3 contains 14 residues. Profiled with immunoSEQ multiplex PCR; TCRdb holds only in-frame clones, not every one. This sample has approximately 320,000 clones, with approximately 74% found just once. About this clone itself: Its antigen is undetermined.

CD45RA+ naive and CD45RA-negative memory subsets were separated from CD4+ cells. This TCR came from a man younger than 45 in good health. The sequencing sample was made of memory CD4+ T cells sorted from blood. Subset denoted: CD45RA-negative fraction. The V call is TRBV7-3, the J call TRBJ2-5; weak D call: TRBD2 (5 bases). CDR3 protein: CASSLSGPQETQYF. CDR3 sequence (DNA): TGTGCCAGCAGCTTAAGCGGGCCACAAGAGACCCAGTACTTC.